This T cell receptor beta chain was captured by sequencing in a study of blood T cell repertoires in COVID-19 (TCRdb year 2020). At the level of the whole study: The collaborator samples originated in the United States, Italy and Spain and spanned the acute and convalescent phases of COVID-19. The material from the prospective study consisted of cDNA or gDNA derived from T cells, B-cell-depleted T cells, or PBMCs. Subjects who had been exposed to COVID-19, were actively infected with it, or had recovered from it provided the deeply sampled blood TCRbeta repertoires that made up the dataset. The repertoires were released in a freely available public database meant as a resource for research on the immune response to SARS-CoV-2. Samples came from the ongoing ImmuneRACE study (first 160 participants) plus 1,254 subjects from 6 global collaborators. The sample metadata nearly always contained a de-identified subject ID, COVID-19 status, age in years and sex. HLA class I and class II types, where available, came from metadata supplied by the sample provider rather than from assay-based typing. Points the paper makes about the study in general: The amount of clinical and demographic metadata varied by source and participant and was provided uncurated.

Notes on this clone: What antigen it recognizes has not been identified. Within one base of it there is no much larger clone, and no base qualities were kept.

TCRbeta CDR3 regions were amplified from genomic DNA using the immunoSEQ Assay, a bias-controlled multiplex PCR. Per the original workflow: The number of nucleated cells in each sample was estimated by amplification of reference gene primers within the assay. To quantify the absolute abundance of each unique TCRbeta CDR3 rearrangement, sequence reads were collapsed and filtered. For each sample, productive Simpson clonality was calculated as the square root of Simpson's diversity index across productive rearrangements. TCRdb took this table from immuneACCESS and kept in-frame rearrangements with V and J called. Such tables lack part of the clones; where checked against another copy, unresolved V genes explain under half of the gap, and the rest is unexplained. V, J and clone size reflect that table, while D and trimming were determined from the DNA. The sample has about 400,000 clones on record, about 88% of them singletons. The ten largest account for 2.5% to 3.5% of the sample.

The collaborating institutions used their own protocols to collect whole blood in K2EDTA tubes. For TCRbeta analysis, collaborators shipped samples as frozen whole blood, isolated PBMCs, or DNA extracted from either of those sample types. The CDR3, cysteine through phenylalanine, is 14 amino acids long. The CDR3 DNA has 42 bases and is translated from base 1. Relative to germline, V is missing 5 bases and J is missing 8 bases, with 7 bases of the junction outside any gene match. Sequences SGHRS (CDR1) and YFSETQ (CDR2) are obtained from the germline V gene. This TCR came from a human donor in a cohort sampled during active COVID-19. What was sequenced was peripheral blood. The rearrangement joined TRBV5-1 to TRBJ2-2, with 9 middle bases fitting TRBD1. The sequence in DNA is TGCGCCAGCAGGTCGGGACAGGGAATAGGGGAGCTGTTTTTT. Translated, this gives CASRSGQGIGELFF.